These T cell receptor beta chains were read from a single sample in a study of T cell repertoires in cytomegalovirus infection. TCRdb re-called the reads with MiXCR, one entry per CDR3 protein. The table lists about 400,000 distinct CDR3 sequences, around 18% of them singletons, with 8.5% to 10% in the top ten. Material for sequencing was PBMCs. The receptor set was obtained from a human donor in good health (CMV status not recorded). Some clones in this sample may be carry-over from other donors' samples. CDR3s include the opening cysteine and the closing phenylalanine or tryptophan. The D gene is left open where the match is weak. Where a row states a size, it is once, few, many or the class of an expanded clone; other rows omit it.

d_call,clone_size,j_call,v_call,cdr3_nt,cdr3_aa
.,.,TRBJ1-5,TRBV2,TGTGCCAGCAGTGAAAGGGGGGATCAGCCCCAGCATTTT,CASSERGDQPQHF
.,many,TRBJ2-3,TRBV12-3/TRBV12-4,TGTGCCAGCAGTTTAATTGCTAGCACAGATACGCAGTATTTT,CASSLIASTDTQYF
.,many,TRBJ1-4,TRBV7-2,TGTGCCAGCAGCTTAGCGCCCCGGACAGATGAAAAACTGTTTTTT,CASSLAPRTDEKLFF
.,few,TRBJ2-5,TRBV19,TGTGCCAGTAGTATTGGGGGAGGGGGAGAGACCCAGTACTTC,CASSIGGGGETQYF
.,many,TRBJ1-5,TRBV6-1,TGTGCCAGCAGTGAAGCAATCAGTAGCAATCAGCCCCAGCATTTT,CASSEAISSNQPQHF
TRBD1,.,TRBJ2-7,TRBV5-5,TGTGCCAGCACACTCAGCAGGGGGAGCAGCTCCTACGAGCAGTACTTC,CASTLSRGSSSYEQYF
TRBD2,many,TRBJ2-1,TRBV7-8,TGTGCCAGCAGCTTAGCGCGGCGGGAGCTGTCCCACAATGAGCAGTTCTTC,CASSLARRELSHNEQFF
TRBD1,.,TRBJ1-2,TRBV7-2,TGTGCCAGCAGCTTAGCGTTCCCGGGACAGGTCTATGGCTACACCTTC,CASSLAFPGQVYGYTF
.,few,TRBJ1-5,TRBV6-5,TGTGCCAGCAGTTACGGGCAATATCAGCCCCAGCATTTT,CASSYGQYQPQHF
.,.,TRBJ2-4,TRBV14,TGTGCCAGCAGCCAACTCCAGGATTGGGAGAAAAACATTCAGTACTTC,CASSQLQDWEKNIQYF
.,few,TRBJ1-5,TRBV12-3/TRBV12-4,TGTGCCAGCAGAAACGGGGTCCAGCCCCAGCATTTT,CASRNGVQPQHF
TRBD2,few,TRBJ2-1,TRBV7-7,TGTGCCAGCAGCCCCGGGACTAGCGAATACAATGAGCATTTCTTC,CASSPGTSEYNEHFF
.,.,TRBJ1-1,TRBV6-6,TGTGCCAGCAGATGGTCTAGGAACACTGAAGCTTTCTTT,CASRWSRNTEAFF
TRBD2,many,TRBJ2-1,TRBV12-5,TGTGCTAGTGGTCACGGGACTAGCGGCTACAATGAGCAGTTCTTC,CASGHGTSGYNEQFF
TRBD2,.,TRBJ2-1,TRBV6-1,TGTGCCAGCAGTCCTAGCGGCCGGAACAATGAGCAGTTCTTC,CASSPSGRNNEQFF
.,.,TRBJ2-1,TRBV2,TGTGCCAGCAGGACCGAGAGGGACTTATCCTACAATGAGCAGTTCTTC,CASRTERDLSYNEQFF
TRBD1,few,TRBJ2-4,TRBV15,TGTGCCACCAGCTATAAGACAGGGGGTGGCATTCAGTACTTC,CATSYKTGGGIQYF
.,.,TRBJ2-5,TRBV9,TGTGCCAGCAGCGTACAGGGGCAAGAGACCCAGTACTTC,CASSVQGQETQYF
TRBD2,.,TRBJ2-3,TRBV10-3,TGTGCCATCTCACTAGCGAGTAGCACAGATACGCAGTATTTT,CAISLASSTDTQYF
TRBD2,many,TRBJ2-7,TRBV7-8,TGTGCCAGCAGCATCGCGGCTAGCGGGAGTTCATCCCACTACGAGCAGTACTTC,CASSIAASGSSSHYEQYF
TRBD1,many,TRBJ1-2,TRBV7-2,TGTGCCAGCAGCCCACGGGGACAGGGCTTTGGCTACACCTTC,CASSPRGQGFGYTF
TRBD2,many,TRBJ2-2,TRBV12-3/TRBV12-4,TGTGCCAGCAGATCTAGCGGGGTGCTCACCGGGGAGCTGTTTTTT,CASRSSGVLTGELFF
.,.,TRBJ2-7,TRBV5-6,TGTGCCAGCAGCTTATTCCTTTCAGCGGACTCGTCCTACGAGCAGTACTTC,CASSLFLSADSSYEQYF
.,many,TRBJ1-5,TRBV6-2/TRBV6-3,TGTGCCAGCAGTAGGACCCCAGGAAGCAATCAGCCCCAGCATTTT,CASSRTPGSNQPQHF
TRBD2,.,TRBJ2-1,TRBV20-1,TGCAGTGCTAGTACCTACCGTCCGCCTAGCGGGGGGGCCATGGGCGAGCAGTTCTTC,CSASTYRPPSGGAMGEQFF
TRBD1,.,TRBJ2-7,TRBV20-1,TGCAGTGCTAGACCGGGACAGGTGTTTCAGTACTTC,CSARPGQVFQYF
.,few,TRBJ2-7,TRBV7-2,TGTGCCAGCAGCTCCTTGATGACCAGTTTCAGGGCCTACGAGCAGTACTTC,CASSSLMTSFRAYEQYF
.,.,TRBJ2-7,TRBV5-6,TGTGCCAGCAGCTTGGCTGGAGTACGGGGCGAGCAGTACTTC,CASSLAGVRGEQYF
.,.,TRBJ1-5,TRBV12-3/TRBV12-4,TGTGCCAGCAGTTTAGTGGTTTCGAGTCAGCCCCAGCATTTT,CASSLVVSSQPQHF
TRBD2,few,TRBJ2-7,TRBV3-1,TGTGCCAGCAGCCGATTGCGGGGGGCTTACGAGCAGTACTTC,CASSRLRGAYEQYF
.,.,TRBJ2-1,TRBV20-1,TGCAGTGCTACTACCGGGACACCTTACGACAATGAGCAGTTCTTC,CSATTGTPYDNEQFF
.,many,TRBJ1-1,TRBV7-2,TGTGCCAGCAGCTTAGTGAGAGGGGACGCTTTCTTT,CASSLVRGDAFF
TRBD2,few,TRBJ2-1,TRBV3-1,TGTGCCAGCAGCCAGGACCCGGGACTAGCCGGTGAGCAGTTCTTC,CASSQDPGLAGEQFF
TRBD2,many,TRBJ2-1,TRBV7-9,TGTGCCAGCAGCCGCGGGGGGGCCATAGATGAGCAGTTCTTC,CASSRGGAIDEQFF
TRBD2,.,TRBJ2-5,TRBV12-3/TRBV12-4,TGTGCCAGCAGTTTAGCTGGGACTATGAGAACCCAGTACTTC,CASSLAGTMRTQYF
.,many,TRBJ2-3,TRBV9,TGTGCCAGCAGCGTAATCGAGGCGGATACGCAGTATTTT,CASSVIEADTQYF
.,few,TRBJ1-1,TRBV19,TGTGCCAGTTCCGACAGGACCCTCTCCCGCATTGAAGCTTTCTTT,CASSDRTLSRIEAFF
TRBD1,few,TRBJ2-7,TRBV15,TGTGCCACCAGCAGAGATAGGGGGCCGAGGGAGCAGTACTTC,CATSRDRGPREQYF
.,many,TRBJ2-1,TRBV7-2,TGTGCCAGCAGCCCTCCCCGGGGCGGGAACAATGAGCAGTTCTTC,CASSPPRGGNNEQFF
TRBD1,.,TRBJ2-5,TRBV19,TGTGCCAGTAAGGACAGGGTTACGTTTTGCGAGACCCAGTACTTC,CASKDRVTFCETQYF
TRBD2,many,TRBJ2-1,TRBV7-2,TGTGCCAGCAGCTTAACTAGCGGGGTCAATGAGCAGTTCTTC,CASSLTSGVNEQFF
TRBD1,many,TRBJ1-6,TRBV4-1,TGCGCCAGCAGCCAAGAAACAGGGGCGAATTCACCCCTCCACTTT,CASSQETGANSPLHF
TRBD1,few,TRBJ2-4,TRBV10-3,TGTGCCATCAGTGAGTCGCGAGACAGGGATGGCATTCAGTACTTC,CAISESRDRDGIQYF
.,few,TRBJ1-5,TRBV28,TGTGCCAGCAGTTTTTCAGGGGATCAGCCCCAGCATTTT,CASSFSGDQPQHF
.,.,TRBJ1-1,TRBV10-2,TGCGCCAGCAGTCAGAGGGACACAATGAACACTGAAGCTTTCTTT,CASSQRDTMNTEAFF
.,.,TRBJ2-1,TRBV4-3,TGCGCCAGCAGCCAAGTTGACTCCGACAATGAGCAGTTCTTC,CASSQVDSDNEQFF
TRBD1,.,TRBJ2-7,TRBV12-3/TRBV12-4,TGTGCCAGCAGCACTACTCGGGGCAGGGGGAATTACGAGCAGTACTTC,CASSTTRGRGNYEQYF
TRBD1,.,TRBJ2-5,TRBV7-2,TGTGCCAACAGCTTCGGGACAGGTCAAGAGACCCAGTACTTC,CANSFGTGQETQYF
.,few,TRBJ1-1,TRBV24-1,TGTGCCACCCAGGGACTGTACATGAACACTGAAGCTTTCTTT,CATQGLYMNTEAFF
.,.,TRBJ1-3,TRBV7-2,TGTGCCAGCAGCTTAGTAGGCGGGGTCTCTGGAAACACCATATATTTT,CASSLVGGVSGNTIYF
.,.,TRBJ2-3,TRBV20-1,TGCAGTGCTGCGGGGCCCCCGAATACGCAGTATTTT,CSAAGPPNTQYF
TRBD1,many,TRBJ2-5,TRBV11-2,TGTGCCAGCAGCTTATTCGTGGCGGAAGGCAGGGGGCAAGAGACCCAGTACTTC,CASSLFVAEGRGQETQYF
TRBD1,many,TRBJ1-2,TRBV6-1,TGTGCCAGCAGTGAAGCTGAGTATGGGACAGGATATGGCTACACCTTC,CASSEAEYGTGYGYTF
.,few,TRBJ2-7,TRBV4-1,TGCGCCAGCAGCCCTTCGGGCCTACCCTACGAGCAGTACTTC,CASSPSGLPYEQYF
.,few,TRBJ1-1,TRBV4-2,TGTGCCAGCAGCCCGGGTGGGGGGCAGAACACTGAAGCTTTCTTT,CASSPGGGQNTEAFF
.,.,TRBJ2-7,TRBV15,TGTGCCACCAGCAGCGATACTCGCGCCGAGCAGTACTTC,CATSSDTRAEQYF